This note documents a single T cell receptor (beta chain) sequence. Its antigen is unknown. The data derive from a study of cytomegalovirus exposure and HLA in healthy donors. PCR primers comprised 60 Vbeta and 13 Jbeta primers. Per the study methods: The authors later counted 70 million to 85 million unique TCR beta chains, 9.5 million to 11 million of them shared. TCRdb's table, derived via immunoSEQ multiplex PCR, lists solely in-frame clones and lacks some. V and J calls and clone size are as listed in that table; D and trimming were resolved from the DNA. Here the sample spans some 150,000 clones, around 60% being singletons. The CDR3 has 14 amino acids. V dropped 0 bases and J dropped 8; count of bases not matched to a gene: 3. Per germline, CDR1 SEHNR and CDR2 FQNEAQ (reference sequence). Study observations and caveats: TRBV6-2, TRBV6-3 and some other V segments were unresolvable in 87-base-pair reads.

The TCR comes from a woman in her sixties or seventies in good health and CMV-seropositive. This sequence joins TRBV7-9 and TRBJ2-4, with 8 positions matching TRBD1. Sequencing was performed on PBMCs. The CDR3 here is CASSLAVTGDIQYF. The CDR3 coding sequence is TGTGCCAGCAGCTTAGCCGTGACAGGGGACATTCAGTACTTC.